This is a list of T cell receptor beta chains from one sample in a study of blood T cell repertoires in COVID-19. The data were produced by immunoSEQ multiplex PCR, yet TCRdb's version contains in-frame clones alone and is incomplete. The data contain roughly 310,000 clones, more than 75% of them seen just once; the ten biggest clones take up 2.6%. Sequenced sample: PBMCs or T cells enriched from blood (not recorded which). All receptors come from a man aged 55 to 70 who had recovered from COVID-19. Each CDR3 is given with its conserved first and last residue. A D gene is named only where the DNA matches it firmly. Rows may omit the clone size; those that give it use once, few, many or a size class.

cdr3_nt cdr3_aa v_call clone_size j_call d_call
TGTGCCAGTAATCCGGCGGCAGGGGCCTTTGGCTACACCTTC CASNPAAGAFGYTF TRBV19 NA TRBJ1-2 NA
TGTGCCAGCACGCGGGACGAGGCGCATGGCTACACCTTC CASTRDEAHGYTF TRBV6-5 few TRBJ1-2 NA
TGTGCCAGCAGCCAAGCCTGGACAGCAGAAGCTTTCTTT CASSQAWTAEAFF TRBV3-1/TRBV3-2 NA TRBJ1-1 NA
TGTGCCAGCACCTTTACCGGGTTTAGCAATTCACCCCTCCACTTT CASTFTGFSNSPLHF TRBV28 few TRBJ1-6 NA
TGCAGCTCAGGGCGGAGTGGAGCATACAATGAGCAGTTCTTC CSSGRSGAYNEQFF TRBV29-1 NA TRBJ2-1 NA
TGTGCCAGCAGCTGGACAGGGGGTAACACTGAAGCTTTCTTT CASSWTGGNTEAFF TRBV11-2 NA TRBJ1-1 TRBD1
TGTGCCAGCAGGTCAAGCGGGGGGGCAACCGGGGAGCTGTTTTTT CASRSSGGATGELFF TRBV6-5 once TRBJ2-2 TRBD2
TGTGCCACCCGAGACAGGGCGTTGAACACTGAAGCTTTCTTT CATRDRALNTEAFF TRBV19 NA TRBJ1-1 TRBD1
TGTGCCAGTAGTATTAGTCTGAATCAGCCCCAGCATTTT CASSISLNQPQHF TRBV19 NA TRBJ1-5 NA
TGCGCCAGCAGCCAAGCCTCGGACAGGGGGAATGAAAAACTGTTTTTT CASSQASDRGNEKLFF TRBV4-3 NA TRBJ1-4 TRBD1
TGTGCCAGCAGCGATCGACTGACTATGAACACTGAAGCTTTCTTT CASSDRLTMNTEAFF TRBV7-6 NA TRBJ1-1 NA
TGCAGCGTTGAGAGTTACACTGAAGCTTTCTTT CSVESYTEAFF TRBV29-1 NA TRBJ1-1 NA
TGTGCCAGTAACCCCGCCGGTCCCATTAACTATGGCTACACCTTC CASNPAGPINYGYTF TRBV19 NA TRBJ1-2 NA
TGTGCCAGCAGCCCAACTCCCTACAATGAGCAGTTCTTC CASSPTPYNEQFF TRBV7-8 few TRBJ2-1 NA
TGCGCCAGCAGCCAAGCTGGGGAGGGGGAGACCCAGTACTTC CASSQAGEGETQYF TRBV4-1 NA TRBJ2-5 TRBD2
TGCGCCAGCAGCTTGGCCGGGACTTCCTACGAGCAGTACTTC CASSLAGTSYEQYF TRBV5-1 NA TRBJ2-7 NA
TGCGCCAGCAGCTTGGAAGTAGCTGGAAACACCATATATTTT CASSLEVAGNTIYF TRBV5-1 once TRBJ1-3 NA
TGCGCCAGCAGCCAAGTGGGGCGGGGTCACAACGGGGAGCTGTTTTTT CASSQVGRGHNGELFF TRBV4-1 NA TRBJ2-2 NA
TGTGCCAGAGGCCCCCGGGGGGGGAGGGACTATGGCTACACCTTC CARGPRGGRDYGYTF TRBV2 once TRBJ1-2 NA
TGTGCCATCAGTGAACGACAGGGTTTGAACACTGAAGCTTTCTTT CAISERQGLNTEAFF TRBV10-3 NA TRBJ1-1 TRBD1
TGTGCCAGCTCACCCCTTGGCAGAACGAACACTGAAGCTTTCTTT CASSPLGRTNTEAFF TRBV18 NA TRBJ1-1 NA
TGTGCCAGCAGTGACGGGGGACAGGCGGATGAAAAACTGTTTTTT CASSDGGQADEKLFF TRBV6-1 NA TRBJ1-4 TRBD1
TGTGCCACCAGTGACACAGGCCTCACCGGGGAGCTGTTTTTT CATSDTGLTGELFF TRBV24-1 NA TRBJ2-2 NA
TGTGCCAGCCGATTAACAGGGAAGCCCTACGAGCAGTACTTC CASRLTGKPYEQYF TRBV2 NA TRBJ2-7 NA
TGTGCCAGCAGCCAAGCTAGAGCAGATACGCAGTATTTT CASSQARADTQYF TRBV3-1/TRBV3-2 NA TRBJ2-3 NA
TGTGCCAGCAGCACAGACTCTGGAAACACCATATATTTT CASSTDSGNTIYF TRBV9 NA TRBJ1-3 NA
TGTGCCAGCAGTTTGGACACCGAAGTAGGCTACACCTTC CASSLDTEVGYTF TRBV12-3/TRBV12-4 few TRBJ1-2 NA
TGCAGCGTTACGGGGACAGGGAGCTACGAGCAGTACTTC CSVTGTGSYEQYF TRBV29-1 NA TRBJ2-7 TRBD1
TGTGCCAGCAGCTTGGGGGACACCCGCCACACTGAAGCTTTCTTT CASSLGDTRHTEAFF TRBV7-9 NA TRBJ1-1 NA
TGTGCCAGCAGTTTTACCAGCGGGGTTGGTTCCTACGAGCAGTACTTC CASSFTSGVGSYEQYF TRBV11-2 once TRBJ2-7 TRBD2
TGTGCCAGCAGTTCATGGCGGACATCTGGAAACACCATATATTTT CASSSWRTSGNTIYF TRBV7-9 NA TRBJ1-3 NA
TGTGCCAGCAGCCCCGTGGCAGGGGGTATGAACACTGAAGCTTTCTTT CASSPVAGGMNTEAFF TRBV5-4 NA TRBJ1-1 TRBD1
TGTGCCAGCAGCGCAGTGGAGGGAGGGCCGACAGATACGCAGTATTTT CASSAVEGGPTDTQYF TRBV9 NA TRBJ2-3 TRBD2
TGTGCCAGCTCCCCAGGTATCACGAGCTCCTACAATGAGCAGTTCTTC CASSPGITSSYNEQFF TRBV18 NA TRBJ2-1 NA
TGTGCCAGTAGTAAGGACAGAGTACTTAACGGGGAGCTGTTTTTT CASSKDRVLNGELFF TRBV19 NA TRBJ2-2 NA
TGTGCCAGCAGTGAGGGACAGGGAAAACCTAACTATGGCTACACCTTC CASSEGQGKPNYGYTF TRBV6-1 NA TRBJ1-2 TRBD1
TGTGCCAGTACGGGCAGGGGGCTTGGCTACACCTTC CASTGRGLGYTF TRBV19 NA TRBJ1-2 TRBD1
TGTGCCAGCTCCTCCGGGACAGCGGGAAACACCATATATTTT CASSSGTAGNTIYF TRBV18 NA TRBJ1-3 TRBD1
TGTGCCAGCAGCTTTGCAATACAGCGTGAGACAGGGCTTAGCTATGGCTACACCTTC CASSFAIQRETGLSYGYTF TRBV12-1 NA TRBJ1-2 NA
TGTGCCAGCAGTTCGAGGGTTGACACCGGGGAGCTGTTTTTT CASSSRVDTGELFF TRBV25-1 NA TRBJ2-2 NA
TGTGCCAGCAGGAAGAGCGGGGGCTACAATGAGCAGTTCTTC CASRKSGGYNEQFF TRBV14 NA TRBJ2-1 TRBD2
TGTGCCAGTAGTATTTTGTACAGTCTAAATGAGCAGTTCTTC CASSILYSLNEQFF TRBV19 NA TRBJ2-1 NA
TGTGCCAGCAGCTTGGGCGGGGGGATCTCCTACGAGCAGTACTTC CASSLGGGISYEQYF TRBV7-2 NA TRBJ2-7 TRBD2
TGTGCCAGCAGCTTGGCCCTGGAGGCTGAAGCTTTCTTT CASSLALEAEAFF TRBV5-6 NA TRBJ1-1 NA
TGTGCCAGTAGTATCGGACAGGGGAGAGGGGGTCAGCCCCAGCATTTT CASSIGQGRGGQPQHF TRBV19 NA TRBJ1-5 TRBD1
TGTGCCAGCAGTGTTGCCGGGACTAGTGCATACAATGAGCAGTTCTTC CASSVAGTSAYNEQFF TRBV25-1 NA TRBJ2-1 TRBD2
TGTGCCAGCAGTTCCCAGGGGGGTACTGAAGCTTTCTTT CASSSQGGTEAFF TRBV28 NA TRBJ1-1 TRBD1